This T cell receptor (beta chain) was sequenced during a study of blood T cell repertoires in COVID-19. The CDR3 has 15 residues. Trimming left V 0 bases short and J 6 bases short, with 15 bases between. CDR1 is MNHEY and CDR2 is SVGAGI in the germline V gene. Measured with immunoSEQ multiplex PCR; TCRdb has only the in-frame clones, and not every one. The sample includes about 340,000 clones, around 80% seen only once; the top ten take 2.5% to 3%. The receptor's source is a man aged 30 to 45 with active or convalescent COVID-19. The sequenced sample was peripheral blood. J is TRBJ2-7 and V is TRBV6-5, with D unresolved. The CDR3 is CASSYSIPAPGEQYF. CDR3 DNA: TGTGCCAGCAGTTACTCGATTCCGGCCCCAGGCGAGCAGTACTTC.